This T cell receptor (beta chain) was sequenced in a study of beta chain features in type 1 diabetes. On the study more broadly: Healthy donors and patients showed comparable age, gender and cell yields. Overall study results and limits: In all four CD4+ subsets, TCRB CDR3 length was significantly, moderately reduced in type 1 diabetes. Patients' naive, central memory and Treg TCRB repertoires seemed closer to one another than those of healthy donors.

This CDR3 comprises 16 residues. CDR1 is SNHLY, CDR2 FYNNEI, per germline. Losses at the gene ends were 6 bases for V and 3 bases for J; bases not matched to a gene: 9. On this clone itself: Antigen specificity is unknown.

All of the isolated RNA was reverse transcribed, so expressed TCRB transcripts were sequenced. About 3.6 million reads were obtained on average from naive, central memory and regulatory T cell samples. Clones were read by immunoSEQ multiplex PCR, and TCRdb kept only the in-frame ones, dropping some. Of about 710,000 clones listed, around 15% were seen once; the top ten hold roughly 0.04%. The sequence was collected from a man between 18 and 35 years old with type 1 diabetes. Sequencing was carried out using naive CD4+ T cells from blood. The rearrangement joins TRBV2 to TRBJ2-2; 8 bases line up with TRBD2. This CDR3 is CASSPSGSEYTGELFF. In DNA form, the CDR3 reads TGTGCCAGCAGCCCCAGCGGGAGTGAGTACACCGGGGAGCTGTTTTTT.